This TCR beta chain is drawn from a study of cytomegalovirus exposure and HLA in healthy donors. Findings and caveats of the study: Most TCR sequences proved rare, with some public TCRs found in many donors.

With regard to this clone: Its cognate antigen is unknown.

The germline V gene has CDR1 SGHRS and CDR2 YFSETQ. This CDR3 contains 12 residues. V lost 7 bases and J lost 6, with 13 bases in between. PCR employed 60 Vbeta and 13 Jbeta primers. Sequencing was performed with immunoSEQ multiplex PCR; in TCRdb, only in-frame clones are kept and a portion is missing. This sample has about 190,000 clones, with around nine tenths found just once. Sequencing was carried out using PBMCs. The rearrangement joins TRBV5-1 to TRBJ1-2; the D gene is possibly TRBD1 (5 bases). The sequence came from a woman between 18 and 29 years old in good health and CMV-seronegative. CDR3 region: CASGSGRDGYTF. The CDR3 coding sequence is TGCGCCAGCGGCTCAGGGCGAGATGGCTACACCTTC.